The rows below give T cell receptor beta chains drawn from one sample of a study of blood T cell repertoires in COVID-19. Produced via immunoSEQ multiplex PCR; TCRdb's table is partial and in-frame only. The table shows under 200,000 clones, with roughly 85% occurring only once. Sequencing used PBMCs or T cells enriched from blood (not recorded which). The receptors originated from a man aged 55 to 70 who had recovered from COVID-19. Each CDR3 is given without its conserved first and last residue.

V gene: TRBV11-2; J gene: TRBJ2-6; CDR3 protein: ASSLIGTGINSGANVLT
V gene: TRBV28; J gene: TRBJ1-5; CDR3 protein: ASSLSVQGARQPQH
V gene: TRBV6-1; J gene: TRBJ2-7; CDR3 protein: ASSEVAFSSSYEQY
V gene: TRBV2; J gene: TRBJ1-1; CDR3 protein: ASSGGQVNTEAF
V gene: TRBV27; J gene: TRBJ1-6; CDR3 protein: ASSISWPGSPLH
V gene: TRBV29-1; J gene: TRBJ2-7; CDR3 protein: SVEDSTGALGQY
V gene: TRBV5-6; J gene: TRBJ1-2; CDR3 protein: ASSAAGTGDGYT
V gene: TRBV10-3; J gene: TRBJ2-1; CDR3 protein: AISGTSGGAEQF
V gene: TRBV11-1; J gene: TRBJ1-1; CDR3 protein: ASSQGGSEGAEAF
V gene: TRBV6-4; J gene: TRBJ2-2; CDR3 protein: ASRQGTNTGELF
V gene: TRBV19; J gene: TRBJ2-1; CDR3 protein: ASSREGTRWNEQF
V gene: TRBV4-2; J gene: TRBJ2-5; CDR3 protein: ASSQPRSQETQY
V gene: TRBV15; J gene: TRBJ2-1; CDR3 protein: ATVALGGRTGSKF